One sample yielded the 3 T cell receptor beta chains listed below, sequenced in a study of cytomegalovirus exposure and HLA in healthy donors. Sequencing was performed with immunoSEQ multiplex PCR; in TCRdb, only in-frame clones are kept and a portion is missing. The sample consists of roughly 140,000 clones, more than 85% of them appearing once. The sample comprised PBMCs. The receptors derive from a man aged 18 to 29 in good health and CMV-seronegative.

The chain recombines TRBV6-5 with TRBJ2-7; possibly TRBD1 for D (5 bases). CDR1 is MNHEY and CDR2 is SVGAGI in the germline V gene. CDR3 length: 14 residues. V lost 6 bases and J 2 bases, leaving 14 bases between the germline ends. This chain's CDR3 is CASSPLRTTYEQYF. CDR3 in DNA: TGTGCCAGCAGCCCTCTTAGGACAACCTACGAGCAGTACTTC.

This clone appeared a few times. Written as DNA, the CDR3 is TGTGCCAGCAGCTTTGGCCGGGATTACGAGCAGTACGTC. Translation: CASSFGRDYEQYV. This chain connects TRBV12-1 to TRBJ2-7; no check of the table's D call, TRBD2, against the DNA was made. TRBV12-1 counts as a pseudogene. The CDR3 is made up of 13 amino acids.

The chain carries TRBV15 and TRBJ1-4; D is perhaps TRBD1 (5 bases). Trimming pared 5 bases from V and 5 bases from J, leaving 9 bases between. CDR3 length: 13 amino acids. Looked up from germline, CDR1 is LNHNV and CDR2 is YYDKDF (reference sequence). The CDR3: CATSVTANEKLFF. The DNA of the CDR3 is TGTGCCACCAGCGTGACAGCGAATGAAAAACTGTTTTTT.